This TCR beta chain was captured by sequencing in a study of shared clonotypes between healthy human individuals. The study's findings and limits: Memory subsets generally showed lower estimated richness than naive subsets.

In regard to this clone: Antigen: not known.

Replicate PCRs run on sorted subsets employed approximately 0.2 ug DNA, approximately 30,000 T cell genomes. Sequenced by immunoSEQ multiplex PCR; TCRdb stores in-frame clones only, minus some. The sample contains over a million clones, about 98.5% of which appear only once. In germline, CDR1 is MDHEN, CDR2 SYDVKM. CDR3 size: 16 residues. V lost 6 bases, J lost 4 bases, and 14 bases stayed unmatched. The source is a young man in good health. The chain uses TRBV28 and TRBJ1-1; 7 bases fit TRBD1. Sequencing used naive CD4+ T cells sorted from blood. Subset specified: CD45RA+ positively selected. The CDR3 DNA is TGTGCCAGCAGCGGACAGGAGATAGGGGGTGGCACTGAAGCTTTCTTT. This sequence encodes CASSGQEIGGGTEAFF.